What follows describes a single T cell receptor (beta chain). The antigen is unknown. The time point is: patch test 2, 6 weeks after DPC sensitization. Treatment defined: therapeutic diphenylcyclopropenone sensitization with weekly scalp DPC. These data originate in a study of human T cells and chemical hapten exposure. At the level of the study: A mostly female patient group had alopecia areata, totalis or universalis. General study points: There was a positive correlation between PT1 expanded TCR counts and patch test score.

Original handling: Across samples, TCR counts had a median of approximately 100,000 and ranged from roughly 23,224 to 750,000. One entry per CDR3 protein results from TCRdb running MiXCR on the RACE reads. The V and J calls were not made by the authors but by TCRdb's processing. This sample carries 85,000 to 95,000 distinct CDR3 sequences, 8% to 13% of them seen once, and the ten largest clones take roughly 2.2%. Germline CDR1 and CDR2: MDHEN and SYDVKM. The length of the CDR3 is 11 residues. V gave up 10 bases and J gave up 6 bases, with 13 bases separating them. V is TRBV28 and J is TRBJ2-7; D could derive from TRBD1 or TRBD2 (5 bases each). Sequenced material: whole blood, taken in connection with sensitization to the hapten diphenylcyclopropenone (DPC). This TCR derives from a middle-aged man with alopecia areata. Some clones in this sample may be carry-over from other donors' samples. In DNA form, the CDR3 reads TGTGCCACACGGGACCGTCCCGAGCAGTACTTC. The encoded protein is CATRDRPEQYF. The full variable domain, in which reference TRBV28 and TRBJ2-7 provide the parts outside the CDR3, is DVKVTQSSRYLVKRTGEKVFLECVQDMDHENMFWYRQDPGLGLRLIYFSYDVKMKEKGDIPEGYSVSREKKERFSLILESASTNQTSMYLCATRDRPEQYFGPGTRLTVT.